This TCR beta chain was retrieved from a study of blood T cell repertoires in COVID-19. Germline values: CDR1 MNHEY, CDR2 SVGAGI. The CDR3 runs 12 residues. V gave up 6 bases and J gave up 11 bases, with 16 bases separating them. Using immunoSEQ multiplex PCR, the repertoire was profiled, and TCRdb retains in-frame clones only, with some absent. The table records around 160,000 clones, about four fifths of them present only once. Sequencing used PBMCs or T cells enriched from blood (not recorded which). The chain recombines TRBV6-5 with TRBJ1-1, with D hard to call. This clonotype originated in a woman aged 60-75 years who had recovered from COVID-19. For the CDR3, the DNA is TGTGCCAGCAGATCAGAGGGAGGGCGGGCTTTCTTT. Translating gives CASRSEGGRAFF.